By share, the clone carrying this TCR beta chain counts as medium-sized. Antigen: not known. This entry is derived from a study of metastatic and nonmetastatic thyroid tumors. Overall study: The study looked at repertoires side by side in blood and in tumor or nodule tissue from malignant and benign thyroid patients. Broader study findings: Reported TCR beta diversity, measured in blood and tumor, was significantly higher for malignant thyroid tumors than for benign nodules.

No treatment had been given to any patient before thyroid surgery. As handled by the study authors: It was from CDR3 differences across clinicopathological groups that a distant-metastasis classifier for papillary thyroid cancer was built. TCRdb ran MiXCR on the PCR reads. It is TCRdb's table, rather than the study itself, that gives the V and J calls and clone size. This table has more than 10,000 clones, 27% appearing once. This CDR3 comprises 14 residues. Trimming removed 4 bases from V and 6 bases from J, with 14 bases in between. Germline V lookup: CDR1 SGHRS, CDR2 YFSETQ. This sequence was found in a female donor with papillary thyroid cancer or a benign thyroid nodule (not recorded which). Some clones in this sample may be carry-over from other donors' samples. The V gene is TRBV5-1, the J gene TRBJ1-5; a possible D gene is TRBD1 (5 bases). What was sequenced was tumor tissue. The CDR3, as DNA: TGCGCCAGCAGCGCGGGACGGCCTGGTCAGCCCCAGCATTTT. Its translation: CASSAGRPGQPQHF.